Listed below are T cell receptor beta chains from one sample, sequenced in a study of cytomegalovirus exposure and HLA in healthy donors. Repertoires were generated with immunoSEQ multiplex PCR, while TCRdb's copy carries only in-frame clones and drops some. The data show roughly 130,000 clones, about 8.5% seen once. Sequenced material: PBMCs. These receptors were collected from a man aged 35-49 years in good health and CMV-seronegative. Both conserved end residues are part of each CDR3. A D gene is named only where the DNA matches it firmly. The size field is filled for only some rows; it gives once, few, many or a size class.

J,size,D,V,CDR3,DNA
TRBJ2-7,-,TRBD1,TRBV4-1,CASSHGQATYEQYF,TGCGCCAGCAGCCACGGACAGGCCACCTACGAGCAGTACTTC
TRBJ2-2,few,TRBD2,TRBV5-4,CASSVLAGGAGAGELFF,TGTGCCAGCAGCGTACTAGCGGGGGGGGCTGGGGCCGGGGAGCTGTTTTTT
TRBJ2-3,few,-,TRBV5-1,CASSWAGTADTQYF,TGCGCCAGCAGCTGGGCGGGAACGGCAGATACGCAGTATTTT
TRBJ1-1,few,TRBD1,TRBV6-1,CASSDWPGQGSKTFF,TGTGCCAGCAGTGATTGGCCCGGACAGGGGTCTAAAACTTTCTTT
TRBJ2-1,many,-,TRBV5-4,CASSLQNSYNEQFF,TGTGCCAGCAGCTTGCAGAATTCCTACAATGAGCAGTTCTTC
TRBJ2-1,-,-,TRBV7-9,CASSLRRVSYNEQFF,TGTGCCAGCAGCTTACGGCGGGTTTCCTACAATGAGCAGTTCTTC
TRBJ2-2,-,-,TRBV5-1,CASSIQVNTGELFF,TGCGCCAGCAGCATACAGGTGAACACCGGGGAGCTGTTTTTT
TRBJ1-6,few,-,TRBV2,CASSEAIRGGPYNSPLHF,TGTGCCAGCAGTGAAGCTATCCGGGGGGGTCCCTATAATTCACCCCTCCACTTT
TRBJ2-7,-,-,TRBV5-6,CASSLATGLAYEQYF,TGTGCCAGCAGCTTGGCCACAGGGTTAGCCTACGAGCAGTACTTC
TRBJ1-3,few,-,TRBV6-5,CASSNQDTRNTIYF,TGTGCCAGCAGTAATCAGGACACTAGAAACACCATATATTTT
TRBJ1-2,few,TRBD1,TRBV19,CASSIAGQGRDGYTF,TGTGCCAGTAGTATAGCTGGACAGGGGAGGGATGGCTACACCTTC
TRBJ1-5,few,-,TRBV19,CASSTLGPQHF,TGTGCCAGTAGTACCCTAGGGCCCCAGCATTTT
TRBJ1-5,-,-,TRBV6-4,CASSTQTNQPQHF,TGTGCCAGCAGTACTCAGACTAATCAGCCCCAGCATTTT
TRBJ1-6,few,-,TRBV30,CACHRGGSPLHF,TGTGCCTGCCACCGGGGGGGCTCACCCCTCCACTTT
TRBJ1-5,-,-,TRBV6-5,CASSYSSGLGQPQHF,TGTGCCAGCAGTTACTCGTCAGGGTTGGGTCAGCCCCAGCATTTT
TRBJ2-7,few,TRBD1,TRBV6-5,CASTMGQGRLYEQYF,TGTGCCAGCACCATGGGACAGGGGAGGTTATACGAGCAGTACTTC
TRBJ2-7,-,TRBD1,TRBV5-4,CASSYWDRGHEQYF,TGTGCCAGCAGCTATTGGGACAGGGGCCACGAGCAGTACTTC
TRBJ2-2,few,-,TRBV5-8,CASSSGTLNTGELFF,TGTGCCAGCAGCTCTGGGACTCTGAACACCGGGGAGCTGTTTTTT
TRBJ2-2,-,TRBD1,TRBV5-1,CASSFAGTGDTGELFF,TGCGCCAGCAGCTTTGCCGGGACAGGAGACACCGGGGAGCTGTTTTTT
TRBJ2-1,few,-,TRBV6-6,CASSYTLGAAEQFF,TGTGCCAGCAGTTATACCCTAGGCGCGGCTGAGCAGTTCTTC
TRBJ2-3,few,TRBD2,TRBV7-9,CASSSGTSGDGTDTQYF,TGTGCCAGCAGCTCAGGGACTAGCGGGGATGGCACAGATACGCAGTATTTT
TRBJ1-4,few,-,TRBV7-2,CASSPSATNEKLFF,TGTGCCAGCAGCCCCTCAGCAACTAATGAAAAACTGTTTTTT
TRBJ1-1,few,-,TRBV11-3,CASSLASGTEAFF,TGTGCCAGCAGCTTAGCCTCGGGGACTGAAGCTTTCTTT
TRBJ2-4,few,TRBD2,TRBV13,CASSPTLADKNIQYF,TGTGCCAGCAGCCCCACACTAGCGGACAAAAACATTCAGTACTTC
TRBJ1-2,-,TRBD1,TRBV4-3,CASSQRGTGEANYGYTF,TGCGCCAGCAGCCAAAGAGGGACAGGGGAAGCTAACTATGGCTACACCTTC
TRBJ1-1,-,-,TRBV30,CAWTNHRVNTEAFF,TGTGCCTGGACTAACCACAGGGTAAACACTGAAGCTTTCTTT
TRBJ1-3,-,-,TRBV29-1,CSVGFSGNTIYF,TGCAGCGTTGGGTTTAGTGGAAACACCATATATTTT
TRBJ2-7,-,-,TRBV27,CDSAGIEQYF,TGTGACAGCGCAGGCATAGAGCAGTACTTC
TRBJ2-5,-,-,TRBV5-6,CASSLWQQETQYF,TGTGCCAGCAGCTTGTGGCAGCAAGAGACCCAGTACTTC
TRBJ2-7,few,-,TRBV6-1,CASSADSTRSYEQYF,TGTGCCAGCAGCGCCGATAGCACTCGCTCCTACGAGCAGTACTTC
TRBJ2-1,-,TRBD1,TRBV5-4,CASRPGTGDNEQFF,TGTGCCAGCAGGCCCGGGACAGGAGACAATGAGCAGTTCTTC
TRBJ2-2,-,-,TRBV7-3,CASSLSASSGELFF,TGTGCCAGCAGCTTATCGGCTAGCTCCGGGGAGCTGTTTTTT
TRBJ1-2,-,TRBD1,TRBV19,CASSIQFGDRVYGYTF,TGTGCCAGTAGTATTCAATTCGGGGACAGGGTCTATGGCTACACCTTC
TRBJ1-1,-,-,TRBV7-9,CASSLRGGPDTEAFF,TGTGCCAGCAGCTTACGGGGGGGCCCCGACACTGAAGCTTTCTTT
TRBJ2-7,-,-,TRBV6-6,CASEASSSYEQYF,TGTGCCAGTGAGGCTTCGAGCTCCTACGAGCAGTACTTC
TRBJ2-1,few,-,TRBV2,CASSEGGNEQFF,TGTGCCAGCAGTGAGGGGGGCAATGAGCAGTTCTTC
TRBJ1-5,few,-,TRBV5-5,CASSSGSYSNQPQHF,TGTGCCAGCAGTTCCGGGAGTTATAGCAATCAGCCCCAGCATTTT
TRBJ2-7,few,-,TRBV2,CASSEALGNSYEQYF,TGTGCCAGCAGTGAAGCGCTCGGGAACTCCTACGAGCAGTACTTC
TRBJ2-7,-,TRBD1,TRBV19,CASSMMDRGYEQYF,TGTGCCAGTAGTATGATGGACAGGGGTTACGAGCAGTACTTC
TRBJ2-1,-,TRBD2,TRBV7-2,CASSPGGASSYNEQFF,TGTGCCAGCAGCCCCGGGGGGGCGAGCTCCTACAATGAGCAGTTCTTC
TRBJ2-1,-,TRBD2,TRBV5-1,CASSFLAGGTVNEQFF,TGCGCCAGCAGCTTTCTCGCGGGGGGGACGGTCAATGAGCAGTTCTTC
TRBJ2-6,few,-,TRBV4-3,CASSQGFSSGANVLTF,TGCGCCAGCAGCCAAGGTTTCTCCTCTGGGGCCAACGTCCTGACTTTC
TRBJ2-1,few,-,TRBV6-5,CASSYSRDEQFF,TGTGCCAGCAGTTACTCGCGGGATGAGCAGTTCTTC
TRBJ2-3,-,-,TRBV9,CASSERLGGDTQYF,TGTGCCAGCAGCGAGCGTTTAGGGGGAGATACGCAGTATTTT
TRBJ1-1,-,-,TRBV6-5,CASSRGGKTEAFF,TGTGCCAGCAGCCGAGGCGGGAAAACTGAAGCTTTCTTT
TRBJ2-1,few,TRBD1,TRBV6-1,CASSVGQGVQQFF,TGTGCCAGCAGTGTAGGGCAGGGGGTTCAACAGTTCTTC
TRBJ1-1,-,-,TRBV7-2,CASSLGGGARRYTEAFF,TGTGCCAGCAGCTTAGGCGGAGGGGCCCGGAGATACACTGAAGCTTTCTTT
TRBJ1-2,-,-,TRBV7-6,CASSLEGQLGYTF,TGTGCCAGCAGCTTAGAAGGACAGCTTGGCTACACCTTC
TRBJ2-7,-,-,TRBV4-1,CASSQDPGGEYEQYF,TGCGCCAGCAGCCAAGATCCAGGAGGGGAGTACGAGCAGTACTTC
TRBJ2-7,few,-,TRBV6-6,CASSRQYYEQYF,TGTGCCAGCAGTCGACAGTATTACGAGCAGTACTTC
TRBJ2-7,-,TRBD2,TRBV15,CATSRETSGAVREQYF,TGTGCCACCAGCAGAGAAACTAGCGGGGCCGTCCGCGAGCAGTACTTC
TRBJ2-3,few,TRBD1,TRBV5-1,CASSSNRGTDTQYF,TGCGCCAGCAGTTCGAACAGGGGGACAGATACGCAGTATTTT
TRBJ2-1,few,TRBD1,TRBV6-4,CASSAGQGAYNEQFF,TGTGCCAGCAGTGCTGGACAGGGAGCCTACAATGAGCAGTTCTTC
TRBJ2-3,-,TRBD2,TRBV9,CASSSGGNTDTQYF,TGTGCCAGCAGTAGCGGGGGCAACACAGATACGCAGTATTTT
TRBJ2-2,few,-,TRBV5-1,CASNRAAANTGELFF,TGCGCCAGCAACCGAGCGGCCGCGAACACCGGGGAGCTGTTTTTT
TRBJ2-6,few,-,TRBV14,CASSGTGANVLTF,TGTGCCAGCAGCGGGACAGGGGCCAACGTCCTGACTTTC
TRBJ1-3,few,-,TRBV5-6,CASSLGQSGNTIYF,TGTGCCAGCAGCTTGGGACAGTCTGGAAACACCATATATTTT
TRBJ2-7,few,-,TRBV5-1,CASSLAEGDEQYF,TGCGCCAGCAGCTTGGCCGAGGGGGACGAGCAGTACTTC
TRBJ2-3,-,-,TRBV6-4,CASSATGGSSTDTQYF,TGTGCCAGCAGTGCGACGGGCGGGTCTAGCACAGATACGCAGTATTTT
TRBJ1-1,-,-,TRBV19,CASKRDTSNTEAFF,TGTGCCAGTAAAAGAGACACGTCAAACACTGAAGCTTTCTTT